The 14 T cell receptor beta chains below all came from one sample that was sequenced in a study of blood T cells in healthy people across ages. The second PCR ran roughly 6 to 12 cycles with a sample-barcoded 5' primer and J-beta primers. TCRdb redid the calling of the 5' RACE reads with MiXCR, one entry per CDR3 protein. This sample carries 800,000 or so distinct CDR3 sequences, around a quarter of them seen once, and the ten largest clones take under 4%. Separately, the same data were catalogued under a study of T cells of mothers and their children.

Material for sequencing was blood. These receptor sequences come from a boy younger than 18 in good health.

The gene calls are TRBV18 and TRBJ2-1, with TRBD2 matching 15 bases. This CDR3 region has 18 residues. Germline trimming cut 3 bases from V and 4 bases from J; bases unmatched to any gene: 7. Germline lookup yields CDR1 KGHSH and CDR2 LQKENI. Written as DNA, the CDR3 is TGTGCCAGCTCACCCCCGGGACTAGCGGGAGGTCCGTACAATGAGCAGTTCTTC. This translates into CASSPPGLAGGPYNEQFF.

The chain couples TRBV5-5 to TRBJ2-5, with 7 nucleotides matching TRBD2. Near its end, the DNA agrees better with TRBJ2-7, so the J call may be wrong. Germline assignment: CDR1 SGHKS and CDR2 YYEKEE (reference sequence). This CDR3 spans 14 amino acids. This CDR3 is CASTLVAGSYEQYF. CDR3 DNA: TGTGCCAGCACCCTAGTAGCGGGCTCCTACGAGCAGTACTTC.

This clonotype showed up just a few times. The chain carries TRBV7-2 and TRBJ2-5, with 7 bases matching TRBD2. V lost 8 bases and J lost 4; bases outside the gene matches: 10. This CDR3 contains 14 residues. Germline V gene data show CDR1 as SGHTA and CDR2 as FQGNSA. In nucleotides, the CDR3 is TGTGCCAGCGGGTACAGCGGGGCGGGAGAGACCCAGTACTTC. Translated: CASGYSGAGETQYF. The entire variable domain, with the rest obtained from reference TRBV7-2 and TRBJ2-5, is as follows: GAGVSQSPSNKVTEKGKDVELRCDPISGHTALYWYRQSLGQGLEFLIYFQGNSAPDKSGLPSDRFSAERTGGSVSTLTIQRTQQEDSAVYLCASGYSGAGETQYFGPGTRLLVL.

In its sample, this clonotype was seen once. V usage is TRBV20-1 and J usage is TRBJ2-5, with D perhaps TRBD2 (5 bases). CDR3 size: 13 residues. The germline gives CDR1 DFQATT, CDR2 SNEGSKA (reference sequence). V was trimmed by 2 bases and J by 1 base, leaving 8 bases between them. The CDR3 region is CSARSRVQETQYF. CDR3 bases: TGCAGTGCTAGATCGAGGGTCCAAGAGACCCAGTACTTC.

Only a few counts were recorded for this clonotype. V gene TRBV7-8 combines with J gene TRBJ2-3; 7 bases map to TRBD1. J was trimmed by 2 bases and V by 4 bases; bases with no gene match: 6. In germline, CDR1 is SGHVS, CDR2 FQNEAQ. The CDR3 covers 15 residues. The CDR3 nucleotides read TGTGCCAGCAGCTCACTGACAGGGATCACAGATACGCAGTATTTT. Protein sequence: CASSSLTGITDTQYF.

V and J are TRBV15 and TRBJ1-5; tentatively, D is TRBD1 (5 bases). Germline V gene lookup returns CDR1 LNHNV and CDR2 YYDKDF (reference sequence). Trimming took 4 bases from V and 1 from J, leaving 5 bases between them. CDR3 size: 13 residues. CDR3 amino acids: CATSTGSNQPQHF. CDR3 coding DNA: TGTGCCACCAGCACAGGGAGCAATCAGCCCCAGCATTTT.

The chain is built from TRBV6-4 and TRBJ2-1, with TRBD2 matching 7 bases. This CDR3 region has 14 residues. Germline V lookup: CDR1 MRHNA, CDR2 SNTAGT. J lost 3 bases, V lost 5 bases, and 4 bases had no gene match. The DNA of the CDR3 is TGTGCCAGCAGTAAGGCTAGCGGCTACAATGAGCAGTTCTTC. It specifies CASSKASGYNEQFF.

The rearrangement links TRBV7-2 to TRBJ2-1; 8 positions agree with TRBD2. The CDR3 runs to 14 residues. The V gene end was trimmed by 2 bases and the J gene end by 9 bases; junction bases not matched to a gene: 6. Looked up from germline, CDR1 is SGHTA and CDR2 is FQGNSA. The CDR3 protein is CASSLWSGGFEQFF. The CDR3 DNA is TGTGCCAGCAGCTTATGGAGCGGGGGATTTGAGCAGTTCTTC.

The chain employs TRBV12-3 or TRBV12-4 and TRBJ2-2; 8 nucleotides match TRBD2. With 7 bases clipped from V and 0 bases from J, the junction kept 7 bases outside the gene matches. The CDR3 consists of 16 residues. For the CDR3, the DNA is TGTGCCAGCACCCCGGGCGGGGGGACGAACACCGGGGAGCTGTTTTTT. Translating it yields CASTPGGGTNTGELFF.

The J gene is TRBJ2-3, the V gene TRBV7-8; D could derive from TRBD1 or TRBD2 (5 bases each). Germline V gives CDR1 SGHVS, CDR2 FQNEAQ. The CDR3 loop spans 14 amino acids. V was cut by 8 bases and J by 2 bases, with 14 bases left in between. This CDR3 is CASGARDVTDTQYF. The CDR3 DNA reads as TGTGCCAGCGGCGCCCGGGACGTCACAGATACGCAGTATTTT.

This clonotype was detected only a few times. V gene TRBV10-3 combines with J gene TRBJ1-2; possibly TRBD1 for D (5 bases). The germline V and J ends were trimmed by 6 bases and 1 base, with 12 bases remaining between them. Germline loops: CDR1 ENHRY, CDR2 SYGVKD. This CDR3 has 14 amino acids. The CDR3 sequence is CAISDSGRNYGYTF. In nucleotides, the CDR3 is TGTGCCATCAGCGACTCAGGGCGTAACTATGGCTACACCTTC.

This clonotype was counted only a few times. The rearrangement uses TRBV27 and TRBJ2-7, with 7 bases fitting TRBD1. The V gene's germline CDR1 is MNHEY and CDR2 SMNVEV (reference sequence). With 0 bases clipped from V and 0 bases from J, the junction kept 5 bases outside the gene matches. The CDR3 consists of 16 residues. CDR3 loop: CASSLSWGQSSYEQYF. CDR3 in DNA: TGTGCCAGCAGTTTATCTTGGGGACAGAGCTCCTACGAGCAGTACTTC.

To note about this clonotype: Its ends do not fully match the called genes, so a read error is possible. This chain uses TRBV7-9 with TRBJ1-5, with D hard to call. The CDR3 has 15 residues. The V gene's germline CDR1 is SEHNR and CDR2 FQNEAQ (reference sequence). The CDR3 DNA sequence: TGTGCCAGCAGCTCTACGGAGGCTAGCCATCAGCCCCAGCATTTT. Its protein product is CASSSTEASHQPQHF.

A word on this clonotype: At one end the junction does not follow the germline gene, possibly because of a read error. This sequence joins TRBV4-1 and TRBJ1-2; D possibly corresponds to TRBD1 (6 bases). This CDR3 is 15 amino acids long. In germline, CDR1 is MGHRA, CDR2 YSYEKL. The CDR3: CASSQGYGNMGGCTF. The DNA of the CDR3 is TGCGCCAGCAGCCAAGGTTACGGTAATATGGGGGGCTGCACCTTC.